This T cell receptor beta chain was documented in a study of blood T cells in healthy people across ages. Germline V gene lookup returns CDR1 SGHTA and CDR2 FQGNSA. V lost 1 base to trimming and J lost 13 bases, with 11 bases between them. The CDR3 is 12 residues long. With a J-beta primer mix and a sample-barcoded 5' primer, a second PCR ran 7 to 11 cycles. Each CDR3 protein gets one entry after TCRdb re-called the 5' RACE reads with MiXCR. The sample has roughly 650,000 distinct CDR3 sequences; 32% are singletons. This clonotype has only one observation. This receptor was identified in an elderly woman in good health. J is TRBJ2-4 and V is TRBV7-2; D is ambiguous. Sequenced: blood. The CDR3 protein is CASSLGLLEQYF. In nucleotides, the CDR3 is TGTGCCAGCAGCTTAGGGCTGTTGGAGCAGTACTTC.